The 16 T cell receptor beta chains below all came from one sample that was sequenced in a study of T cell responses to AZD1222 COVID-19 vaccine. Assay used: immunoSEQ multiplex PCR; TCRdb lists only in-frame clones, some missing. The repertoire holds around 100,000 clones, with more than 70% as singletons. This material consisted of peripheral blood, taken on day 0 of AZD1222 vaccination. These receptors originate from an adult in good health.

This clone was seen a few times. The DNA of the CDR3 is TGTGCCAGCAGTGCCCTGCGGGGCAATCAGCCCCAGCATTTT. Amino acid sequence: CASSALRGNQPQHF. The chain employs TRBV6-2 or TRBV6-3 and TRBJ1-5; D is undetermined. CDR1 and CDR2 (germline): MNHEY, SVGEGT. V dropped 5 bases and J dropped 2 bases, with 10 bases sitting between them. The CDR3 runs 14 residues.

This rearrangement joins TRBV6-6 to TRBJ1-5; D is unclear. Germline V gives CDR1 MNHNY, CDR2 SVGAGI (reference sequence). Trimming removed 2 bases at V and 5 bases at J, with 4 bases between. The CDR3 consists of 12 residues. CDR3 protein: CASSYGDQPQHF. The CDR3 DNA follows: TGTGCCAGCAGTTACGGGGATCAGCCCCAGCATTTT.

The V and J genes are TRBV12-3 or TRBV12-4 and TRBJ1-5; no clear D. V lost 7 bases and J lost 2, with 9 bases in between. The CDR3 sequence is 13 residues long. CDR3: CASMRGGNQPQHF. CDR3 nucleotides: TGTGCCAGCATGCGGGGTGGCAATCAGCCCCAGCATTTT.

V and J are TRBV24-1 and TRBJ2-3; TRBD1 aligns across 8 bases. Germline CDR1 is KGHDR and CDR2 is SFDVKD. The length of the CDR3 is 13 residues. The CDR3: CGRQGASTDTQYF. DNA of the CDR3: TGTGGAAGGCAGGGGGCCAGCACAGATACGCAGTATTTT.

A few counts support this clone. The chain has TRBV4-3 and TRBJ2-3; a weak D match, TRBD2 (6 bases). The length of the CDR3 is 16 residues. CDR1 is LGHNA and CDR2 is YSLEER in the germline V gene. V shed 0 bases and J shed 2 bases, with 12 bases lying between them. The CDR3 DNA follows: TGCGCCAGCAGCCAAGATAGGGCGGGGTACACAGATACGCAGTATTTT. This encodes CASSQDRAGYTDTQYF.

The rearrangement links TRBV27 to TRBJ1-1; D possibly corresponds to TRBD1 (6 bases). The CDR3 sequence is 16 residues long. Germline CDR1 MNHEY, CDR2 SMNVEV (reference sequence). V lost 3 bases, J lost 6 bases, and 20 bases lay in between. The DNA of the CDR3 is TGTGCCAGCAGTTTTGGCCCTTGGGGGGGGCGCGCTGAAGCTTTCTTT. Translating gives CASSFGPWGGRAEAFF.

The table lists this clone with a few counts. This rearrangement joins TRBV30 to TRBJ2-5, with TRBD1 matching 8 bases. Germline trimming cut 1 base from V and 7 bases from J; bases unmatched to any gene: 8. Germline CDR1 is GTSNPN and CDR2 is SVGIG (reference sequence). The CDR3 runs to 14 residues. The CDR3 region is CAWSGGQASGTQYF. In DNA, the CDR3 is TGTGCCTGGAGTGGGGGACAGGCGTCGGGGACCCAGTACTTC. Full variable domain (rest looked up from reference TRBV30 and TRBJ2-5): SQTIHQWPATLVQPVGSPLSLECTVEGTSNPNLYWYRQAAGRGLQLLFYSVGIGQISSEVPQNLSASRPQDRQFILSSKKLLLSDSGFYLCAWSGGQASGTQYFGPGTRLLVL.

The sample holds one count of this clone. The CDR3 DNA is TGTGCCAGCAGCTTAGGAGGGGGGTCCACCGTGAAGACCCAGTACTTC. Its protein product is CASSLGGGSTVKTQYF. V and J are TRBV11-2 and TRBJ2-5; D may match TRBD1 or TRBD2 (6 bases each). Germline V gene data show CDR1 as SGHAT and CDR2 as FQNNGV. V was clipped by 1 base and J by 6 bases, with 18 bases between them. This CDR3 spans 16 amino acids.

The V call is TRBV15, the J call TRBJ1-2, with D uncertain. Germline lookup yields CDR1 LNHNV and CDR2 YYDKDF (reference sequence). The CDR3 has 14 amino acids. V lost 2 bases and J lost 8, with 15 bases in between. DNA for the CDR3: TGTGCCACCAGCAGACCCGGCAACTTGGGAGGCTACACCTTC. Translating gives CATSRPGNLGGYTF.

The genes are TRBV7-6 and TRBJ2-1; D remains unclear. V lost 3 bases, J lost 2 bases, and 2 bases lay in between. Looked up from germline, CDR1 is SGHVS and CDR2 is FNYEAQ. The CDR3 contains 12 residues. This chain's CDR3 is CASSFTYNEQFF. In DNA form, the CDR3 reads TGTGCCAGCAGCTTTACCTACAATGAGCAGTTCTTC.

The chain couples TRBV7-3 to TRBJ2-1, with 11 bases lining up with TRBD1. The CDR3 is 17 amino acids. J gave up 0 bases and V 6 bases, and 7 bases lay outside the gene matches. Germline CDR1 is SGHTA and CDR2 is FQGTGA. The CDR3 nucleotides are TGTGCCAGCAGTCCCGGGACAGGGGGGAGCTCCTACAATGAGCAGTTCTTC. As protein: CASSPGTGGSSYNEQFF.

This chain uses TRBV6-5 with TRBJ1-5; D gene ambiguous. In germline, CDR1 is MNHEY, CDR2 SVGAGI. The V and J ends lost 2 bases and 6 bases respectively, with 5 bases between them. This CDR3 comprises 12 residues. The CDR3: CASSYPGQPQHF. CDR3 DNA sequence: TGTGCCAGCAGTTACCCAGGTCAGCCCCAGCATTTT.

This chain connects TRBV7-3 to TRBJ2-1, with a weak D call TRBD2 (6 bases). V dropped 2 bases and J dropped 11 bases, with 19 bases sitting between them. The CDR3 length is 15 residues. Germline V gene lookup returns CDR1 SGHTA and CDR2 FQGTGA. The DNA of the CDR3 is TGTGCCAGCAGCTTACTAGCGAGCACAGAGAGTAAGCAGTTCTTC. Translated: CASSLLASTESKQFF.

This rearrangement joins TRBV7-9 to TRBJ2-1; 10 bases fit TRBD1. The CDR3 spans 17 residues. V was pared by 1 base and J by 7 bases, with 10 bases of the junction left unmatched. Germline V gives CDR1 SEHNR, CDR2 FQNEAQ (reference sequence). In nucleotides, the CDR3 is TGTGCCAGCAGCTTAGGTGCGACCGGGACAGGGGTGAATGAGCAGTTCTTC. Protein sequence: CASSLGATGTGVNEQFF.

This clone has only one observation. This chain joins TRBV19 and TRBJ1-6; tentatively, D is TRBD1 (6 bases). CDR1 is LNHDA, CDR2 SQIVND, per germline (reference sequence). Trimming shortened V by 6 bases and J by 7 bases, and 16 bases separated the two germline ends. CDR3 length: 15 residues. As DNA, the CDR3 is TGTGCCAGTAGAATGGACAGTCACCAGAATTCACCCCTCCACTTT. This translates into CASRMDSHQNSPLHF.

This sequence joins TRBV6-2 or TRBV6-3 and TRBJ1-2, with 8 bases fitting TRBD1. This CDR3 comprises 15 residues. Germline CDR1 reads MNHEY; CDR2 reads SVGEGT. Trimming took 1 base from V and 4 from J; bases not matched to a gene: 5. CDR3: CASSYLGQDTYGYTF. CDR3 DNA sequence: TGTGCCAGCAGTTACTTGGGACAGGACACCTATGGCTACACCTTC.